The source of this T cell receptor beta chain is a study of OX40 agonist ivuxolimab in advanced cancers. About the study: It was ivuxolimab, an agonistic anti-OX40 (CD134) antibody, that patients were treated with. Three patients had partial responses: one hepatocellular carcinoma, two cutaneous melanoma.

Looked up from germline, CDR1 is MDHEN and CDR2 is SYDVKM. The CDR3 length is 16 residues. Trimming removed 1 base from V and 3 bases from J; junction bases left unmatched: 4. Method: immunoSEQ multiplex PCR; TCRdb's copy keeps in-frame clones and lacks some. The table lists 30,000 to 35,000 clones, 65% to 75% of them singletons. Here the sequenced sample was CD4+ or CD8+ T cells sorted from blood, taken in a trial of the OX40 agonist ivuxolimab. This receptor was taken from an adult with an advanced solid tumor such as melanoma, head and neck, liver or kidney cancer. V and J are TRBV28 and TRBJ2-1, with 9 bases identical to TRBD1. The CDR3 reads CASSLLGQGLYNEQFF. The CDR3 nucleotides are TGTGCCAGCAGTTTATTGGGACAGGGCCTCTACAATGAGCAGTTCTTC.